This T cell receptor beta chain was captured in a study of identifying expanded T cells in peripheral blood. Assay: immunoSEQ multiplex PCR; the TCRdb copy retains only in-frame clones and omits some. The data hold under 110,000 clones, with 87% observed a single time. Concerning this clone: Its cognate antigen is unknown.

Germline CDR1 SGHKS, CDR2 YYEKEE (reference sequence). V was pared by 3 bases and J by 4 bases, with 14 bases of the junction left unmatched. The CDR3 covers 17 residues. Study-level findings and limits: Approximately two-week clone count variance significantly increased as total template count grew.

This receptor was taken from a person aged 18 to 70 in good health. Sequencing was performed on blood. The J gene is TRBJ1-2, the V gene TRBV5-5; the match to TRBD1 covers 8 bases. The CDR3 DNA follows: TGTGCCAGCAGCTCCAGGGGGCCGGGAGCTGGGGGCTATGGCTACACCTTC. Its translation is CASSSRGPGAGGYGYTF.